The clone carrying this T cell receptor (beta chain) showed up just once. The source of the sample is a study of PD-L1 blockade in urothelial cancer. Study-level information: In about 2014, patients got going on atezolizumab, taking 1,200 mg intravenously every 3 weeks. Samples came from 3 weeks, at the second dose, and 6 weeks into treatment.

Templates that were synthetic TCR analogs were spiked into each PCR. Generated by immunoSEQ multiplex PCR, the TCRdb table keeps only in-frame clones and is missing some. This table holds some 79,000 clones, 82% found once. The CDR3 runs to 14 residues. The germline gives CDR1 SNHLY, CDR2 FYNNEI. V trimming: 6 bases; J trimming: 4 bases; junction bases outside the gene matches: 4. All patients handed over anywhere from 1 to 8 samples, pretreatment and on-treatment. The chain is built from TRBV2 and TRBJ2-2; 8 nucleotides match TRBD2. The specimen was PBMCs, collected around atezolizumab (anti-PD-L1) treatment. The sequence derives from a man between 65 and 79 years old with urothelial cancer. The CDR3, as DNA: TGTGCCAGCAGAAGCGGGAGCGGCACCGGGGAGCTGTTTTTT. Protein product: CASRSGSGTGELFF.